This TCR beta chain emerged from a study of identical twins. General observations from the study: Out-of-frame TCR alpha sharing observed in monozygotic twins exceeded model estimates. Cord blood beta clonotypes present at high abundance carried fewer insertions; no such pattern appeared in memory repertoires.

TCRdb re-derived calls from the 5' RACE reads in MiXCR, one entry per CDR3 protein. The sample yields hundreds of thousands of distinct CDR3 sequences, more than 9% seen once. In germline, CDR1 is SEHNR, CDR2 FQNEAQ (reference sequence). The CDR3 loop spans 16 amino acids. V shed 5 bases and J 7 bases; nucleotides not matched to a gene: 10. Only healthy Caucasians were enrolled as donors. Turning to this clonotype: Its antigen remains unknown.

In addition, the sample was reused for a study of yellow fever vaccine responses in identical twins.

The TCR comes from a woman aged 18-29 years in good health. The chain recombines TRBV7-9 with TRBJ2-1, with 11 positions matching TRBD2. Sequenced input: CD8+ T cells sorted from blood. In DNA form, the CDR3 reads TGTGCCAGCAGCAGGTTTGGACTAGCGGGCGGGAATGAGCAGTTCTTC. Translated: CASSRFGLAGGNEQFF.